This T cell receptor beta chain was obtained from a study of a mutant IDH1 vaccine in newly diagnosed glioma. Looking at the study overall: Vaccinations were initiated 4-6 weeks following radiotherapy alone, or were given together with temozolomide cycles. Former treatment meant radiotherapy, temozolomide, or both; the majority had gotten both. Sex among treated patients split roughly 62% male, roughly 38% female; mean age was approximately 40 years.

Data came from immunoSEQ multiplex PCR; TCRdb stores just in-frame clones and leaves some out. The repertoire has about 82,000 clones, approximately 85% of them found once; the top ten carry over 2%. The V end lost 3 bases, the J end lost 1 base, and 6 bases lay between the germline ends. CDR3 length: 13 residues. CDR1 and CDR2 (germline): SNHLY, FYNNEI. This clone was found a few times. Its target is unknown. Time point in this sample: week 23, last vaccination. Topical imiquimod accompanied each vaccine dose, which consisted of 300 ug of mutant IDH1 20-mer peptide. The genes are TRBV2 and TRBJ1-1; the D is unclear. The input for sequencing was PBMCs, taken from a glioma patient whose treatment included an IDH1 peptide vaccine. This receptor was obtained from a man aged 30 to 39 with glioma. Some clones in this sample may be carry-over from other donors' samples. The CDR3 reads CASSDRKNTEAFF. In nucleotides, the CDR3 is TGTGCCAGCAGTGACAGGAAGAACACTGAAGCTTTCTTT.